Below are 14 T cell receptor beta chains sequenced from a single sample in a study of blood T cells in healthy people across ages. Using a J-beta primer mix together with a sample-barcoded 5' primer, a second PCR was run for 7 to 11 cycles. TCRdb recomputed calls from the 5' RACE reads with MiXCR, one row per CDR3 protein. Of roughly 930,000 distinct CDR3 sequences in the sample, 40% to 60% were seen once. The sequenced sample consisted of blood. The receptors were gathered from a man under 40 in good health.

V is TRBV12-3 or TRBV12-4 and J is TRBJ2-5; tentatively, D is TRBD2 (5 bases). CDR3 length: 13 amino acids. The CDR3, as DNA: TGTGTCGCGGAGGTACCTCTTAGGGAGACCCAGTACTTC. It specifies CVAEVPLRETQYF.

This clonotype appeared a few times. The chain joins TRBV3-1 to TRBJ2-5; the D gene is possibly TRBD2 (5 bases). V was clipped by 0 bases and J by 4 bases, with 9 bases between them. The CDR3 is 14 residues long. Germline CDR1 is LGHDT and CDR2 is YNNKEL (reference sequence). The CDR3 DNA follows: TGTGCCAGCAGCCAAGAGAAGCGGTCAGAGACCCAGTACTTC. It yields the protein CASSQEKRSETQYF.

The chain joins TRBV6-6 to TRBJ1-5; D might be TRBD1 (5 bases). Germline CDR1 is MNHNY and CDR2 is SVGAGI (reference sequence). V lost 0 bases to trimming and J lost 7 bases, with 10 bases between them. This CDR3 has 14 residues. CDR3 nucleotides: TGTGCCAGCAGTTACTCCAGGGCCCCCCAGCCCCAGCATTTT. Its translation is CASSYSRAPQPQHF.

Only one count was recorded for this clonotype. This chain links TRBV11-2 with TRBJ2-1, with 16 bases lining up with TRBD2. Germline CDR1 and CDR2: SGHAT and FQNNGV. This CDR3 is built from 18 residues. Trimming at V came to 5 bases and at J to 0 bases, leaving 4 bases not matched to a gene. CDR3 sequence: CASSEGLAGGVSYNEQFF. CDR3 in DNA: TGTGCCAGCAGCGAGGGACTAGCGGGGGGGGTCTCCTACAATGAGCAGTTCTTC.

This rearrangement joins TRBV28 to TRBJ2-5, with a weak D call TRBD1 (6 bases). Near its end, the DNA agrees better with TRBJ2-7, so the J call may be wrong. The CDR3 extends over 16 amino acids. Germline CDR1 is MDHEN and CDR2 is SYDVKM. The CDR3 nucleotides read TGTGCCAGCAGTCCTAGCCAGACAGGAACTCACTACGAGCAGTACTTC. Protein product: CASSPSQTGTHYEQYF.

In this sample, this clonotype turned up a few times. The rearrangement links TRBV10-3 to TRBJ1-5; D not certain. With 3 bases removed from V and 0 bases from J, the gap between germline ends came to 3 bases. Germline lookup yields CDR1 ENHRY and CDR2 SYGVKD. This CDR3 comprises 13 residues. In DNA form, the CDR3 reads TGTGCCATCAGTGACAATAGCAATCAGCCCCAGCATTTT. Protein product: CAISDNSNQPQHF.

This clonotype has at least ten counts. The chain uses TRBV4-2 and TRBJ2-3; D not resolved. V was shortened by 3 bases and J by 2 bases, with 3 bases between the two germline ends. The CDR3 runs to 12 residues. The germline CDR1 and CDR2 sequences are LGHNA and YNFKEQ. The CDR3 region has the DNA TGTGCCAGCAGCCAGTACACAGATACGCAGTATTTT. Its translation is CASSQYTDTQYF.

The chain employs TRBV20-1 and TRBJ2-7; the D gene is possibly TRBD2 (5 bases). The end of the DNA is better explained by TRBJ2-4, so the J call may be wrong. CDR3 size: 13 residues. Germline V gene data show CDR1 as DFQATT and CDR2 as SNEGSKA (reference sequence). The DNA of the CDR3 is TGCAGTGCTAGAGATAGGAGGAAAAACATTCAGTACTTC. This translates into CSARDRRKNIQYF.

This chain joins TRBV6-2 or TRBV6-3 and TRBJ2-3; D is undetermined. Germline values: CDR1 MNHEY, CDR2 SVGEGT. Trimming stripped 4 bases from V and 2 bases from J, with 10 bases between. This CDR3 has 14 amino acids. The CDR3 DNA follows: TGTGCCAGCAGTTCCAATATTCTCACAGATACGCAGTATTTT. It specifies CASSSNILTDTQYF.

V is TRBV6-6 and J is TRBJ2-4; D could derive from TRBD1 or TRBD2 (5 bases each). The V gene lost 5 bases and the J gene lost 13 bases, with 21 bases spanning the gap. There are 14 residues in the CDR3. Germline CDR1 MNHNY, CDR2 SVGAGI (reference sequence). In nucleotides, the CDR3 is TGTGCCAGCAGTACCCGGGACGGCTTCTACGGGCAGTACTTC. Amino acids: CASSTRDGFYGQYF.

This chain connects TRBV7-2 to TRBJ1-1, with D uncertain. This CDR3 is 13 amino acids long. Germline loops: CDR1 SGHTA, CDR2 FQGNSA. V gave up 1 base and J gave up 3 bases, with 6 bases separating them. The CDR3 DNA reads TGTGCCAGCAGCTTAGAGGTGGACACTGAAGCTTTCTTT. Protein product: CASSLEVDTEAFF.

This clonotype was seen a few times. The chain is built from TRBV4-2 and TRBJ2-3; no reliable D call. CDR1 is LGHNA and CDR2 is YNFKEQ in the germline V gene. The V gene lost 4 bases and the J gene lost 5 bases, with 10 bases spanning the gap. The CDR3 is 13 residues long. This chain's CDR3 is CASSRLVGDTQYF. DNA for the CDR3: TGTGCCAGCAGCCGATTAGTGGGAGATACGCAGTATTTT.

The rearrangement joins TRBV18 to TRBJ1-6; 9 bases map to TRBD1. Per the germline V gene, CDR1 is KGHSH and CDR2 is LQKENI. V was pared by 6 bases and J by 10 bases, with 10 bases of the junction left unmatched. The CDR3 runs to 15 residues. CDR3: CASSPSGQGGSPLHF. In DNA, the CDR3 is TGTGCCAGCTCGCCTTCGGGACAGGGCGGCTCACCCCTCCACTTT.

The J gene is TRBJ2-7, the V gene TRBV27; D is unresolved. V was trimmed by 2 bases and J by 2 bases, leaving 13 bases between them. The germline V gene encodes CDR1 MNHEY and CDR2 SMNVEV (reference sequence). This CDR3 spans 15 amino acids. The CDR3: CASSLRPHVTYEQYF. CDR3 nucleotides: TGTGCCAGCAGTTTAAGACCCCATGTCACCTACGAGCAGTACTTC.